A selection of T cell receptor beta chains follows, all from one sample in a study of cytomegalovirus exposure and HLA in healthy donors. Libraries were prepared by immunoSEQ multiplex PCR; TCRdb keeps only in-frame clonotypes and omits some of them. The sample includes around 180,000 clones, about 83% of them seen just once. The sample comprised PBMCs. The receptor source for this set is a woman aged 25 to 39 in good health and CMV-seropositive. The CDR3 runs from the conserved cysteine through the conserved F or W. D genes are given only for firm matches. For some rows the clone size is stated as once, few or many, or as a class when expanded; others skip it.

d_call	clone_size	j_call	v_call	cdr3_aa	cdr3_nt
TRBD1	.	TRBJ1-3	TRBV5-8	CASSTGGGGFGNTIYF	TGTGCCAGCAGCACAGGGGGCGGGGGCTTTGGAAACACCATATATTTT
.	.	TRBJ2-1	TRBV27	CASSSTPKITPYNEQFF	TGTGCCAGCAGTTCAACCCCTAAAATTACTCCCTACAATGAGCAGTTCTTC
TRBD1	.	TRBJ1-1	TRBV27	CASSPLGTGITEAFF	TGTGCCAGCAGTCCATTGGGGACAGGGATCACTGAAGCTTTCTTT
.	.	TRBJ2-6	TRBV6-7	CASSYHRAPSSGANVLTF	TGTGCCAGCAGTTACCACAGGGCACCGAGCTCTGGGGCCAACGTCCTGACTTTC
TRBD1	.	TRBJ1-3	TRBV5-1	CASSLAQGVVSGNTIYF	TGCGCCAGCAGCTTGGCCCAGGGGGTCGTTTCTGGAAACACCATATATTTT
TRBD2	few	TRBJ2-3	TRBV6-6	CASRGRAGGPTDTQYF	TGTGCCAGCAGGGGACGAGCGGGAGGGCCAACAGATACGCAGTATTTT
.	.	TRBJ2-7	TRBV5-1	CASSLQIRGEQYF	TGCGCCAGCAGCTTACAAATAAGGGGCGAGCAGTACTTC
TRBD1	once	TRBJ1-2	TRBV4-1	CASSQVTETGLGGYTF	TGCGCCAGCAGCCAAGTTACCGAGACAGGGCTTGGTGGCTACACCTTC
TRBD2	.	TRBJ2-3	TRBV7-2	CASRLTSGGRGNTQYF	TGTGCCAGCAGGCTCACTAGCGGGGGGCGGGGGAATACGCAGTATTTT
TRBD2	once	TRBJ2-7	TRBV5-1	CASSLAPSGRISYEQYF	TGCGCCAGCAGCTTGGCCCCTAGCGGGAGAATAAGCTACGAGCAGTACTTC
.	.	TRBJ2-7	TRBV5-6	CASSGGTSTYEQYF	TGTGCCAGCAGCGGCGGGACGAGCACCTACGAGCAGTACTTC
.	.	TRBJ2-2	TRBV6-1	CASKTVTNTGELFF	TGTGCCAGCAAAACGGTTACTAACACCGGGGAGCTGTTTTTT
TRBD2	.	TRBJ2-2	TRBV6-1	CASSVVTSGNTGELFF	TGTGCCAGCAGTGTGGTGACTAGCGGTAACACCGGGGAGCTGTTTTTT
.	.	TRBJ2-2	TRBV7-6	CASSSTLNTGELFF	TGTGCCAGCAGCTCCACTTTGAACACCGGGGAGCTGTTTTTT
.	.	TRBJ1-2	TRBV7-2	CASSLKRNYGYTF	TGTGCCAGCAGCTTAAAACGGAACTATGGCTACACCTTC
TRBD1	.	TRBJ2-5	TRBV28	CASSPQQGYGETQYF	TGTGCCAGCAGTCCCCAACAGGGGTACGGAGAGACCCAGTACTTC
.	.	TRBJ1-1	TRBV4-1	CASSQVAENTEAFF	TGCGCCAGCAGCCAAGTGGCGGAGAACACTGAAGCTTTCTTT
.	.	TRBJ2-7	TRBV25-1	CASTSQDYEQYF	TGTGCCAGCACCTCACAGGACTACGAGCAGTACTTC
TRBD2	few	TRBJ2-7	TRBV7-9	CASSPYWTSGNIYEQYF	TGTGCCAGCAGCCCCTACTGGACTAGCGGGAACATCTACGAGCAGTACTTC
.	.	TRBJ1-1	TRBV19	CASSIVAGLAEAFF	TGTGCCAGTAGTATTGTTGCAGGGCTAGCTGAAGCTTTCTTT
.	.	TRBJ2-5	TRBV7-7	CASSLILLETQYF	TGTGCTAGCAGCTTAATCCTTTTGGAGACCCAGTACTTC
TRBD1	.	TRBJ2-3	TRBV2	CASRPLLTGAKDTQYF	TGTGCCAGCAGACCTCTCCTGACAGGGGCGAAAGATACGCAGTATTTT
.	few	TRBJ2-1	TRBV7-9	CASSLPSSGAHEQFF	TGTGCCAGCAGCTTGCCGTCCTCGGGAGCCCATGAGCAGTTCTTC
.	.	TRBJ1-4	TRBV7-2	CASSSGRQTRVHEKLFF	TGTGCCAGCAGTTCAGGGAGGCAAACCCGCGTTCATGAAAAACTGTTTTTT
.	.	TRBJ1-5	TRBV7-8	CASSFYINQPQHF	TGTGCCAGCAGCTTCTATATCAATCAGCCCCAGCATTTT